The 23 T cell receptor beta chains below were found in one sample sequenced in a study of glioma-infiltrating T cells after dendritic cell vaccination. Only in-frame clones appear in the TCRdb table, and some are missing; sequencing was by immunoSEQ multiplex PCR. The sample lists approximately 110,000 clones, 90% seen once, with 2.7% in the top ten. Time point meaning: after dendritic cell vaccination, including at tumor progression/relapse. This specimen consisted of blood, obtained after dendritic cell vaccination. Source of these receptors: a human donor with glioblastoma.

This clone was picked up one time. The chain employs TRBV19 and TRBJ1-5, with TRBD1 matching over 8 bases. Per germline, CDR1 LNHDA and CDR2 SQIVND (reference sequence). This CDR3 has 17 amino acids. V shed 1 base and J 2 bases; nucleotides not matched to a gene: 7. CDR3: CASSIGFGQGGNQPQHF. The CDR3 DNA sequence: TGTGCCAGTAGTATAGGTTTTGGACAGGGCGGCAATCAGCCCCAGCATTTT.

The chain joins TRBV30 to TRBJ1-2; no reliable D call. This CDR3 has 15 residues. V lost 1 base, J lost 0 bases, and 12 bases lay in between. The germline V gene encodes CDR1 GTSNPN and CDR2 SVGIG (reference sequence). CDR3 amino acids: CAWSGQNLPNYGYTF. For the CDR3, the DNA is TGTGCCTGGAGTGGGCAGAACCTCCCTAACTATGGCTACACCTTC.

The chain uses TRBV19 and TRBJ2-3, with 10 bases fitting TRBD2. CDR1 is LNHDA and CDR2 is SQIVND in the germline V gene (reference sequence). There are 16 residues in the CDR3. Losses at the gene ends were 5 bases for V and 1 base for J; bases not matched to a gene: 6. CDR3 DNA sequence: TGTGCCAGTAGTTACTACCTAGCGGGGGGCACAGATACGCAGTATTTT. This codes for CASSYYLAGGTDTQYF.

The rearrangement links TRBV12-1 to TRBJ1-1; TRBD1 is the table's D call, not checked against the DNA. TRBV12-1 is flagged as a pseudogene. There are 18 residues in the CDR3. Here the CDR3 reads CASSTPGTGGGEGTEAFF. The CDR3 DNA sequence: TGTGCCAGCAGTACGCCCGGGACAGGGGGCGGTGAAGGCACTGAAGCTTTCTTT.

The V and J genes are TRBV9 and TRBJ1-3; TRBD1 might be the D (6 bases). Germline assignment: CDR1 SGDLS and CDR2 YYNGEE. The CDR3 sequence is 17 residues long. The V and J ends lost 3 bases and 2 bases respectively, with 18 bases between them. CDR3 nucleotides: TGTGCCAGCAGCGCTCCCCGGGAGGACAGAACTGGAAACACCATATATTTT. Residues: CASSAPREDRTGNTIYF.

Only a few counts were recorded for this clone. The sample holds other DNA sequences that translate to the same CDR3. CDR3: CAWKTGSSYNSPLHF. The CDR3, as DNA: TGTGCCTGGAAAACAGGGAGCTCCTATAATTCACCCCTCCACTTT. The V gene is TRBV30, the J gene TRBJ1-6; D is perhaps TRBD1 (6 bases). Germline CDR1 and CDR2: GTSNPN and SVGIG (reference sequence). The CDR3 spans 15 residues. The germline V and J ends were trimmed by 4 bases and 0 bases, with 10 bases remaining between them.

The chain recombines TRBV6-1 with TRBJ2-5; 7 positions match TRBD1. The CDR3 runs 16 residues. Trimming removed 1 base from V and 4 bases from J; junction bases left unmatched: 9. Germline V gene sequence: CDR1 MNHNS, CDR2 SASEGT. CDR3 nucleotides: TGTGCCAGCAGTGAAGTGGTGGCAGGGGGAGTAGAGACCCAGTACTTC. Translation: CASSEVVAGGVETQYF.

The chain recombines TRBV5-1 with TRBJ2-5, with TRBD1 identical over 8 bases. The CDR3 extends over 13 amino acids. The ends lost 4 bases at V and 2 bases at J; junction bases unmatched: 1. CDR1 and CDR2 from the germline V gene are SGHRS and YFSETQ. The CDR3 DNA is TGCGCCAGCAGCGGACAGGGTCAAGAGACCCAGTACTTC. Protein product: CASSGQGQETQYF.

The V and J genes are TRBV29-1 and TRBJ1-2; TRBD1 matches 12 bases. The germline gives CDR1 SQVTM, CDR2 ANQGSEA. V lost 6 bases, J lost 4 bases, and 3 bases stayed unmatched. The CDR3 sequence is 13 residues long. CDR3 nucleotides: TGCAGCGTGGGACAGGGGGCCAGCTATGGCTACACCTTC. Its protein product is CSVGQGASYGYTF.

In its sample, this clone was seen once. The V and J genes are TRBV18 and TRBJ2-3; D may be TRBD1 (6 bases). This CDR3 spans 16 amino acids. Trimming shortened V by 2 bases and J by 2 bases, and 14 bases separated the two germline ends. Germline CDR1 is KGHSH and CDR2 is LQKENI. CDR3 nucleotide sequence: TGTGCCAGCTCACCATGGGACACAGACCACACAGATACGCAGTATTTT. As protein: CASSPWDTDHTDTQYF.

The chain uses TRBV14 and TRBJ1-2, with D perhaps TRBD1 (6 bases). The germline V gene has CDR1 SGHDN and CDR2 FVKESK. The CDR3 covers 14 residues. The ends were cut back, 4 bases at V and 4 bases at J, with 13 bases in the middle. The CDR3 region has the DNA TGTGCCAGCAGCCGAGATCCGACAGGCTATGGCTACACCTTC. Translated, it gives CASSRDPTGYGYTF.

This chain uses TRBV28 with TRBJ2-5; 12 bases are a match to TRBD2. After removal of 8 bases from V and 2 bases from J, the junction contained 27 bases not matched to a gene. The CDR3 length is 22 residues. Germline CDR1 and CDR2: MDHEN and SYDVKM. The CDR3 DNA sequence: TGTGCCAGCCAGAATCGAGAGAGGACCTGGACTAGCGGGATATACCCTCAAGAGACCCAGTACTTC. Protein product: CASQNRERTWTSGIYPQETQYF.

This clone showed up just a few times. V gene TRBV12-5 combines with J gene TRBJ1-2; no firm D call. The CDR3 runs to 11 residues. V was trimmed by 2 bases and J by 8 bases, leaving 6 bases between them. Germline assignment: CDR1 LGHNT and CDR2 FRNRAP. The CDR3 DNA reads as TGTGCTAGTGGTTTGTTCCAGGGCTACACCTTC. The encoded protein is CASGLFQGYTF.

The V call is TRBV19, the J call TRBJ2-2; 9 bases are a match to TRBD1. The ends lost 10 bases at V and 5 bases at J; junction bases unmatched: 5. The CDR3 consists of 13 residues. Germline CDR1 and CDR2: LNHDA and SQIVND (reference sequence). CDR3 region: CATGDRATGELFF. The CDR3 nucleotides are TGTGCCACTGGGGACAGGGCGACCGGGGAGCTGTTTTTT.

This chain connects TRBV2 to TRBJ2-5; TRBD1 agrees at 8 bases. Germline lookup yields CDR1 SNHLY and CDR2 FYNNEI. The junction had 11 bases not matched to a gene; V was cut back by 3 bases and J by 5 bases. The CDR3 is 16 residues long. The CDR3 sequence is CASSETGAILGETQYF. CDR3 in DNA: TGTGCCAGCAGTGAGACAGGGGCTATTCTTGGGGAGACCCAGTACTTC.

The chain uses TRBV7-2 and TRBJ2-1; 9 bases fit TRBD1. The germline CDR1 and CDR2 sequences are SGHTA and FQGNSA. The CDR3 runs 15 residues. V shed 1 base and J 9 bases; nucleotides not matched to a gene: 7. The CDR3 nucleotides read TGTGCCAGCAGCTTAGTCGGGACAGGGCGGATTGAGCAGTTCTTC. Protein product: CASSLVGTGRIEQFF.

As for this clone: Just one base apart from a much larger clone, this may be a read error. This rearrangement joins TRBV11-2 to TRBJ1-1; D unresolved. Trimming took off 1 base at V and 1 base at J, with 4 bases between the two ends. Germline CDR1 and CDR2: SGHAT and FQNNGV. The CDR3 contains 13 residues. CDR3 in DNA: TGTGCCAGCAGCTTAGGTCGGAACACTGAAGCTTTCTTT. Translating gives CASSLGRNTEAFF.

This chain uses TRBV5-8 with TRBJ2-7; possibly TRBD2 for D (5 bases). With 0 bases removed from V and 3 bases from J, the gap between germline ends came to 13 bases. The CDR3 loop spans 15 amino acids. CDR1 SGHTS and CDR2 YDEGEE come from the germline V gene. CDR3 nucleotide sequence: TGTGCCAGCAGCTTGGCCCGGGGTAAGGGCTACGAGCAGTACTTC. Its translation is CASSLARGKGYEQYF.

The rearrangement uses TRBV7-6 and TRBJ2-3; 12 nucleotides match TRBD2. The CDR3 sequence is 16 residues long. Trimming at V came to 4 bases and at J to 6 bases, leaving 8 bases not matched to a gene. Germline CDR1 SGHVS, CDR2 FNYEAQ. CDR3 in amino acids: CASSSTSGRNPDTQYF. The CDR3 DNA reads TGTGCCAGCAGCTCAACTAGCGGGAGGAATCCGGATACGCAGTATTTT.

CDR3 protein: CASSSGQGTDTQYF. The CDR3 bases are TGTGCCAGCAGTTCCGGACAGGGGACAGATACGCAGTATTTT. V is TRBV27 and J is TRBJ2-3; the match to TRBD1 covers 9 bases. This CDR3 is built from 14 residues. V shed 4 bases and J 3 bases; nucleotides not matched to a gene: 2. Germline V gives CDR1 MNHEY, CDR2 SMNVEV (reference sequence).

The J gene is TRBJ2-1, the V gene TRBV11-3; no reliable D call. CDR1 and CDR2 (germline): SGHNT, YENEEA. The CDR3 extends over 14 amino acids. Trimming left V 8 bases short and J 1 base short, with 12 bases between. CDR3 DNA sequence: TGTGCCAGCGGCGGCGGCGAATCCTACAATGAGCAGTTCTTC. Translated: CASGGGESYNEQFF.

The rearrangement uses TRBV28 and TRBJ1-2, with a possible D match to TRBD1 (6 bases). Trimming left V 7 bases short and J 5 bases short, with 17 bases between. Germline CDR1 and CDR2: MDHEN and SYDVKM. This CDR3 contains 14 residues. The CDR3 DNA reads TGTGCCAGCACCATGAGGGGGTGGGATTATGGCTACACCTTC. As protein: CASTMRGWDYGYTF.

The chain combines TRBV5-4 with TRBJ2-5; D possibly corresponds to TRBD1 (6 bases). The CDR3 has 13 amino acids. Germline V gene lookup returns CDR1 SGHNT and CDR2 YYREEE (reference sequence). V was clipped by 0 bases and J by 3 bases, with 6 bases between them. CDR3 protein: CASSLDREETQYF. In nucleotides, the CDR3 is TGTGCCAGCAGCTTGGACAGGGAAGAGACCCAGTACTTC.